The 13 T cell receptor beta chains below come from one sample, sequenced in a study of CD8+ T cells in alopecia areata. RNA was extracted and reverse transcribed into cDNA as the sequencing template. Profiled with immunoSEQ multiplex PCR; TCRdb holds only in-frame clones, not every one. Here the sample spans a few hundred thousand clones, under 80% being singletons. The material was CD4+ T cells sorted from blood, obtained at week 0. The receptors here all came from a human donor with alopecia areata.

The V and J genes are TRBV29-1 and TRBJ2-2; D remains ambiguous. This CDR3 comprises 14 residues. The V and J ends lost 1 base and 4 bases respectively, with 10 bases between them. Germline CDR1 is SQVTM and CDR2 is ANQGSEA. The DNA for the CDR3 is TGCAGCGTTGAAGCGACTCGCGGCACCGGGGAGCTGTTTTTT. This encodes CSVEATRGTGELFF.

This chain connects TRBV23-1 to TRBJ1-2; D not resolved. TRBV23-1 is classed as an ORF, of uncertain function. Trimming removed 1 base from V and 7 bases from J, with 4 bases in between. CDR3 length: 11 residues. DNA of the CDR3: TGCGCCAGCAGTCAATGGGCTGGCTACACCTTC. Its protein is CASSQWAGYTF.

This chain uses TRBV14 with TRBJ1-4; D unclear. CDR1 SGHDN and CDR2 FVKESK come from the germline V gene. V lost 0 bases and J 11 bases, leaving 10 bases between the germline ends. CDR3 length: 13 amino acids. CDR3 nucleotide sequence: TGTGCCAGCAGCCAAGATGTTACGGGTAAACTGTTTTTT. This codes for CASSQDVTGKLFF.

This chain connects TRBV30 to TRBJ1-5; 7 bases align to TRBD1. Trimming cost V 3 bases and J 3 bases; bases outside gene matches: 8. This CDR3 is built from 15 residues. The germline V gene encodes CDR1 GTSNPN and CDR2 SVGIG (reference sequence). CDR3 in DNA: TGTGCCTGGAGCGTAACCGGGACAGTCAATCAGCCCCAGCATTTT. Its protein product is CAWSVTGTVNQPQHF.

This chain connects TRBV29-1 to TRBJ1-2; D perhaps matches TRBD1 (5 bases). Looked up from germline, CDR1 is SQVTM and CDR2 is ANQGSEA. The CDR3 runs 14 residues. Trimming stripped 7 bases from V and 7 bases from J, with 22 bases between. CDR3 DNA: TGCAGCGGTCTAGCCGGGACTGGTTCACCTGGCTACACCTTC. Translating gives CSGLAGTGSPGYTF.

The gene calls are TRBV6-6 and TRBJ2-5, with D uncertain. Germline V CDR1 and CDR2: MNHNY, SVGAGI (reference sequence). The V and J ends lost 9 bases and 5 bases respectively, with 16 bases between them. This CDR3 has 13 amino acids. The CDR3 here is CASFLSGSETQYF. CDR3 DNA: TGTGCCAGTTTCCTGTCCGGGTCTGAGACCCAGTACTTC.

The chain joins TRBV5-6 to TRBJ2-7, with TRBD2 as a possible D gene (6 bases). Trimming left V 0 bases short and J 0 bases short, with 7 bases between. The CDR3 is made up of 14 amino acids. CDR1 SGHDT and CDR2 YYEEEE come from the germline V gene. CDR3 in DNA: TGTGCCAGCAGCTTGGACGGGAGCTCCTACGAGCAGTACTTC. Protein: CASSLDGSSYEQYF.

Note on this clone: The same CDR3 arises from other DNA sequences in this sample as well. The chain recombines TRBV29-1 with TRBJ2-3, with D uncertain. Looked up from germline, CDR1 is SQVTM and CDR2 is ANQGSEA. The CDR3 length is 11 residues. The V end lost 3 bases, the J end lost 3 bases, and 4 bases lay between the germline ends. DNA of the CDR3: TGCAGCGTTGATCTAACAGATACGCAGTATTTT. Translated, it gives CSVDLTDTQYF.

The V and J genes are TRBV9 and TRBJ2-7, with TRBD1 matching 8 bases. The V gene end was trimmed by 0 bases and the J gene end by 7 bases; junction bases not matched to a gene: 6. This CDR3 spans 14 amino acids. Germline loops: CDR1 SGDLS, CDR2 YYNGEE. The CDR3 is CASSVGGTGREQYF. CDR3 nucleotide sequence: TGTGCCAGCAGCGTAGGAGGGACAGGACGGGAGCAGTACTTC.

The V gene is TRBV5-6, the J gene TRBJ2-5; the D gene is possibly TRBD2 (6 bases). V gave up 2 bases and J gave up 3 bases, with 8 bases separating them. The germline CDR1 and CDR2 sequences are SGHDT and YYEEEE. This CDR3 region has 13 residues. CDR3 loop: CASSFWGEETQYF. The DNA of the CDR3 is TGTGCCAGCAGCTTTTGGGGGGAAGAGACCCAGTACTTC.

Only a few counts were recorded for this clone. The CDR3 DNA is TGTGCCAGCAGGAGGACAGGGGTGACAGATACGCAGTATTTT. It encodes CASRRTGVTDTQYF. J is TRBJ2-3 and V is TRBV7-9; 9 nucleotides match TRBD1. CDR1 SEHNR and CDR2 FQNEAQ come from the germline V gene (reference sequence). This CDR3 spans 14 amino acids. J lost 3 bases, V lost 6 bases, and 4 bases had no gene match.

This sequence joins TRBV5-4 and TRBJ2-3; the D is unclear. Germline CDR1 and CDR2: SGHNT and YYREEE (reference sequence). V lost 2 bases and J lost 0, with 7 bases in between. The CDR3 is 14 amino acids. The CDR3 loop reads CASSLWGSTDTQYF. Here the CDR3 DNA reads TGTGCCAGCAGCTTATGGGGAAGCACAGATACGCAGTATTTT.

This clone was seen a handful of times. This chain links TRBV10-1 with TRBJ1-6; D is unresolved. Germline values: CDR1 WNHNN, CDR2 SYGVQD (reference sequence). V was clipped by 2 bases and J by 6 bases, with 5 bases between them. The CDR3 contains 13 residues. CDR3 sequence: CASSENVNSPLHF. CDR3 coding DNA: TGCGCCAGCAGTGAGAACGTTAATTCACCCCTCCACTTT.